Listed here is a single TCR beta chain. This sample is part of a study of blood T cell repertoires in COVID-19. About the study: The cDNA or gDNA used as material had been derived from T cells, B-cell-depleted T cells, or PBMCs.

The germline CDR1 and CDR2 sequences are SGHRS and YFSETQ. V was trimmed by 6 bases and J by 4 bases, leaving 19 bases between them. CDR3 length equals 15 residues. TCRdb's copy holds only in-frame clones and misses some; the assay was immunoSEQ multiplex PCR. Of around 300,000 clones in the sample, more than 70% were seen once. The sequence was collected from a man aged 25-45 years with active or convalescent COVID-19. The chain employs TRBV5-1 and TRBJ1-2; unclear D gene. Sequences were obtained from peripheral blood. The CDR3 DNA reads as TGCGCCAGCAAGGATCCTTTAAGGAGTCGCTATGGCTACACCTTC. Translated, it gives CASKDPLRSRYGYTF.